This entry is about one T cell receptor beta chain. Trimming removed 2 bases from V and 9 bases from J, with 8 bases in between. Germline lookup yields CDR1 SNHLY and CDR2 FYNNEI. The CDR3 runs 12 residues. This entry is derived from a study of T cell changes during pregnancy in multiple sclerosis. Profiling relied on immunoSEQ multiplex PCR, and the TCRdb table lists in-frame clones only, not all of them. The repertoire holds approximately 50,000 clones, with roughly nine tenths as singletons. This chain uses TRBV2 with TRBJ2-1, with TRBD2 as a possible D gene (5 bases). This TCR was sampled from a female donor with multiple sclerosis, enrolled in a pregnancy study. The source was CD8+ T cells from peripheral blood mononuclear cells, collected after pregnancy. CDR3 region: CASSERGGEQFF. CDR3 DNA sequence: TGTGCCAGCAGTGAACGGGGTGGTGAGCAGTTCTTC.